Listed below are T cell receptor beta chains from one sample, sequenced in a study of control samples from healthy donors and cancer patients. Sequenced by immunoSEQ multiplex PCR; TCRdb stores in-frame clones only, minus some. In the table there are approximately 190,000 clones, 91% of which are singletons. Input material: blood. These receptors all stem from a man aged 25 to 45 in good health. Each CDR3 is given with its conserved first and last residue. The D gene is left open where the match is weak. The size of a clone is reported for some rows only, either as once, few or many, or as a class for expanded clones.

TRBV9	TRBJ1-5	NA	NA	CASSVSGHSNQPQHF	TGTGCCAGCAGCGTATCAGGTCATAGCAATCAGCCCCAGCATTTT
TRBV4-1	TRBJ1-6	NA	NA	CASSQDPQSYNSPLHF	TGCGCCAGCAGCCAAGATCCACAGTCCTATAATTCACCCCTCCACTTT
TRBV4-1	TRBJ2-1	NA	NA	CASSPPGTNEQFF	TGCGCCAGCAGCCCACCAGGTACGAATGAGCAGTTCTTC
TRBV11-3	TRBJ2-7	NA	NA	CASSPGGSRVEQYF	TGTGCCAGCAGCCCAGGGGGGAGCAGGGTCGAGCAGTACTTC
TRBV6-5	TRBJ2-5	TRBD2	NA	CASTPTPRGEETQYF	TGTGCCAGCACCCCTACACCTCGGGGGGAAGAGACCCAGTACTTC
TRBV24-1	TRBJ1-1	NA	few	CATEGTNTEAFF	TGTGCCACCGAGGGGACGAACACTGAAGCTTTCTTT
TRBV19	TRBJ1-5	NA	NA	CASSIKPGVSQPQHF	TGTGCCAGTAGTATAAAGCCAGGGGTGAGCCAGCCCCAGCATTTT
TRBV30	TRBJ1-5	TRBD1	NA	CAWGQGAAAPVNQPQHF	TGTGCCTGGGGTCAGGGGGCAGCCGCCCCAGTCAATCAGCCCCAGCATTTT
TRBV15	TRBJ1-3	NA	NA	CATSRDSAGAGNTIYF	TGTGCCACCAGCAGAGATAGCGCAGGGGCTGGAAACACCATATATTTT
TRBV19	TRBJ2-2	NA	NA	CASSGGRSTGELFF	TGTGCCAGTAGTGGTGGACGTAGCACCGGGGAGCTGTTTTTT
TRBV7-9	TRBJ2-2	NA	NA	CASSLDLAAGELFF	TGTGCCAGCAGCTTAGATTTGGCAGCCGGGGAGCTGTTTTTT
TRBV6-2/TRBV6-3	TRBJ1-1	NA	NA	CASSYFGGSTEAFF	TGTGCCAGCAGTTATTTCGGGGGTAGTACTGAAGCTTTCTTT
TRBV11-2	TRBJ1-4	NA	NA	CASSSGWRGGEKLFF	TGTGCCAGCAGCTCCGGCTGGAGGGGGGGTGAAAAACTGTTTTTT
TRBV12-3/TRBV12-4	TRBJ2-3	TRBD1	NA	CASSGQGADTQYF	TGTGCCAGCAGCGGACAGGGGGCAGATACGCAGTATTTT
TRBV7-9	TRBJ2-5	TRBD2	NA	CASSLAGGGGALRETQYF	TGTGCCAGCAGCTTAGCGGGCGGCGGGGGGGCCTTGAGGGAGACCCAGTACTTC
TRBV21-1	TRBJ2-1	NA	NA	CASSKNSGVGNEQFF	TGTGCCAGCAGCAAGAATAGCGGTGTGGGGAATGAGCAGTTCTTC
TRBV6-5	TRBJ1-2	NA	NA	CASSPGRVGYGYTF	TGTGCCAGCAGTCCAGGAAGGGTCGGCTATGGCTACACCTTC
TRBV5-5	TRBJ1-1	NA	NA	CASSWPIQGNTEAFF	TGTGCCAGCAGCTGGCCCATCCAGGGGAACACTGAAGCTTTCTTT
TRBV2	TRBJ2-1	NA	NA	CASSDLHNEQFF	TGTGCCAGCAGTGACTTGCATAATGAGCAGTTCTTC
TRBV7-2	TRBJ2-3	NA	few	CASSLVGSPSTDTQYF	TGTGCCAGCAGCTTAGTCGGGAGTCCTAGCACAGATACGCAGTATTTT